The rows below give T cell receptor beta chains drawn from one sample of a study of blood T cells in healthy people across ages. From the 5' RACE reads, TCRdb called clonotypes with MiXCR, one entry per CDR3 protein. The data hold about 500,000 distinct CDR3 sequences, with 24% observed a single time. The sample also formed part of further work on T cells of mothers and their children.

Sequenced material: blood. The receptor source for this set is a boy aged 5-17 years in good health. Each CDR3 is given with its conserved first and last residue. A D gene is named only where the DNA matches it firmly. Rows give clone size only sometimes, using once, few, many, or a class for an expanded clone.

CDR3 length	D gene	clone size	V gene	J gene	CDR3 DNA	CDR3 protein
12	-	-	TRBV20-1	TRBJ2-7	TGCAGTGCTCGACGCCGGCCTTGGGGACGGTACTTC	CSARRRPWGRYF
13	-	few	TRBV6-5	TRBJ2-5	TGTGCCAGCAGTTACGGGACAACAGAGACCCAGTACTTC	CASSYGTTETQYF
16	TRBD2	-	TRBV2	TRBJ2-2	TGTGCCAGCAGTGGGCTAGCGGGAGTCTACACCGGGGAGCTGTTTTTT	CASSGLAGVYTGELFF
15	-	-	TRBV11-1	TRBJ2-3	TGTGCCAGCAGCCAGGATCAAGATCGCACAGATACGCAGTATTTT	CASSQDQDRTDTQYF
13	-	-	TRBV9	TRBJ2-7	TGTGCCAGCAGCGTAGCCCCCACGGGCCAGCAGTACTTC	CASSVAPTGQQYF
16	-	-	TRBV7-2	TRBJ2-1	TGTGCCAGCAAGGGGACGGATACTAGCAAGGGTGATGAGCAGTTCTTC	CASKGTDTSKGDEQFF
19	-	-	TRBV9	TRBJ2-7	TGTGCCAGCAGCGTAGCTACCGGATGGTCAGCGGTGGGGCCCTACGAGCAGTACTTC	CASSVATGWSAVGPYEQYF
14	TRBD1	many	TRBV29-1	TRBJ2-7	TGCAGCGTTGAAGTACAGGGGAGTCCCTACGAGCAGTACTTC	CSVEVQGSPYEQYF
15	-	-	TRBV7-2	TRBJ1-6	TGTGCCAGCAGCATAAGGCAGGGAAGGGATTCACCCCTCCACTTT	CASSIRQGRDSPLHF
14	TRBD2	few	TRBV27	TRBJ2-1	TGTGCCAGCAGTTCAACTAGCGGTTACAATGAGCAGTTCTTC	CASSSTSGYNEQFF
16	TRBD2	few	TRBV12-3/TRBV12-4	TRBJ2-5	TGTGCCAGCAGCAACCCGGGACTAGCGGTTCAAGAGACCCAGTACTTC	CASSNPGLAVQETQYF
13	-	-	TRBV21-1	TRBJ2-6	TGTGCCAGCAGCACTGGGGGGGCCAACGTCCTGACTTTC	CASSTGGANVLTF
17	TRBD2	-	TRBV6-2/TRBV6-3	TRBJ2-1	TGTGCCAGCAGTGGACTAGGAAGTAACTCAGCCTACAATGAGCAGTTCTTC	CASSGLGSNSAYNEQFF
13	-	-	TRBV7-9	TRBJ2-7	TGTGGCAGCAGCTTGCTAGGGACCTACGAGCAGTACTTC	CGSSLLGTYEQYF
17	TRBD1	-	TRBV7-9	TRBJ2-5	TGTGCCAGCAGCTGGGGCCGGGACAGGGGACAGCAAGAGACCCAGTACTTC	CASSWGRDRGQQETQYF
16	-	-	TRBV28	TRBJ1-5	TGTGCCAGCAGTTTAGTAGGCCCCGGGGACAATCAGCCCCAGCATTTT	CASSLVGPGDNQPQHF